This T cell receptor beta chain was captured by sequencing in a study of spatial heterogeneity in lung cancer. Stated time point: blood at routine non-recurrence follow-up after resection. Whole RNA, isolated from tumor, nontumor lung or frozen PBMC, was sequenced without prior sorting. V was clipped by 5 bases and J by 7 bases, with 17 bases between them. Germline values: CDR1 MDHEN, CDR2 SYDVKM. The CDR3 runs 14 residues. This clonotype was observed many times. TCRdb reanalysed the 5' RACE reads using MiXCR and keeps one entry per CDR3 protein. In the table there are 45,000 to 65,000 distinct CDR3 sequences, 6% to 8.5% of which are singletons.

The gene calls are TRBV28 and TRBJ1-2, with no clear D. This receptor was identified in a female donor with early-stage non-small cell lung cancer. The source was PBMCs, collected at follow-up. CDR3 DNA: TGTGCCAGCAGTCCCATGGGTATGCGGTCTGGCTACACCTTC. Translation: CASSPMGMRSGYTF.